A single sample gave rise to the 9 T cell receptor beta chains below, sequenced in a study of graft-versus-host responses after intestinal transplantation. Some clones are missing from TCRdb's copy, which holds only in-frame ones; the method was immunoSEQ multiplex PCR. The table has 9,500 to 12,000 clones, 76% seen once. Graft samples were processed, releasing intraepithelial and lamina propria lymphocytes. The sample consisted of ileum tissue, taken 23 days after intestinal transplant. The receptor set was obtained from a human patient who received an intestinal transplant, so some T cells may come from the graft donor.

This clone was seen only once. J is TRBJ2-1 and V is TRBV29-1; 10 bases agree with TRBD2. Per the germline V gene, CDR1 is SQVTM and CDR2 is ANQGSEA. The trim removed 6 bases at V and 10 bases at J, leaving 3 bases unmatched. The CDR3 sequence is 11 residues long. CDR3 sequence (DNA): TGCAGCGTACTACTAGCGGGAGAGCAGTTCTTC. It yields the protein CSVLLAGEQFF.

This chain connects TRBV5-1 to TRBJ1-5, with D unclear. V lost 4 bases and J lost 4, with 9 bases in between. Germline V lookup: CDR1 SGHRS, CDR2 YFSETQ. This CDR3 spans 13 amino acids. The CDR3 nucleotides are TGCGCCAGCAGCCAGGACGGAAATCAGCCCCAGCATTTT. Amino acids: CASSQDGNQPQHF.

V gene TRBV9 combines with J gene TRBJ2-3, with 7 positions matching TRBD2. The CDR3 runs to 15 residues. The V segment lost 4 bases and the J segment 4 bases; nucleotides outside the gene matches: 9. Germline CDR1 SGDLS, CDR2 YYNGEE. The CDR3 nucleotides are TGTGCCAGCAGCTCAACGGGAGGCCGGGCAGATACGCAGTATTTT. It is translated as CASSSTGGRADTQYF.

This CDR3 reads CASSLPGNYEQYF. For the CDR3, the DNA is TGCGCCAGCAGCCTCCCCGGAAACTACGAGCAGTACTTC. This sequence joins TRBV5-1 and TRBJ2-7; D ambiguous. Germline V gene data show CDR1 as SGHRS and CDR2 as YFSETQ. The CDR3 runs 13 residues. V shed 4 bases and J shed 3 bases, with 11 bases lying between them.

The DNA of the CDR3 is TGTGCCAGCAGCTTAGTGGACCGAGGGGACTATGGCTACACCTTC. It specifies CASSLVDRGDYGYTF. The chain combines TRBV7-9 with TRBJ1-2; D perhaps matches TRBD1 (5 bases). Trimming shortened V by 1 base and J by 3 bases, and 12 bases separated the two germline ends. The length of the CDR3 is 15 residues. Per the germline V gene, CDR1 is SEHNR and CDR2 is FQNEAQ (reference sequence).

This clone was observed a few times. The junction departs from germline at one end; a sequencing error may be responsible. This sequence joins TRBV5-5 and TRBJ2-5, with unresolved D. This CDR3 region has 16 residues. Germline values: CDR1 SGHKS, CDR2 YYEKEE (reference sequence). The CDR3 DNA follows: TGCGCCAGCAGCCAAGGGCCCCACCAAGGCCAAGAGACCCAGTACTTC. Amino acid sequence: CASSQGPHQGQETQYF.

As for this clone: Sequence at one end of the junction differs from germline and may be a read error. V gene TRBV7-7 combines with J gene TRBJ2-5; TRBD1 might be the D (5 bases). The tail of the sequence fits TRBJ2-7 better, so the J call may be wrong. The CDR3 loop spans 16 amino acids. Per germline, CDR1 SSHAT and CDR2 FNYEAQ (reference sequence). The CDR3 DNA sequence: TGTGCTAGCAGCTTTTCTCGGTGGGGCGTAACCTACGAGCAGTACTTC. It encodes CASSFSRWGVTYEQYF.

The chain has TRBV27 and TRBJ2-1, with 11 bases lining up with TRBD2. Germline CDR1 MNHEY, CDR2 SMNVEV (reference sequence). The J segment lost 6 bases and the V segment lost 2 bases, leaving 6 bases of the junction unmatched. The CDR3 extends over 16 amino acids. The CDR3 here is CASSLGGLAVSNEQFF. CDR3 in DNA: TGTGCCAGCAGTTTAGGGGGACTAGCGGTATCCAATGAGCAGTTCTTC.

This CDR3 reads CASSAVMDTEAFF. CDR3 DNA: TGTGCCAGCAGCGCAGTCATGGACACTGAAGCTTTCTTT. This rearrangement joins TRBV7-6 to TRBJ1-1; D is uncertain. The CDR3 runs 13 residues. CDR1 is SGHVS, CDR2 FNYEAQ, per germline. V lost 5 bases and J 3 bases, leaving 10 bases between the germline ends.